Included here is one TCR beta chain sequence, with context. TCRdb keeps only in-frame clones here, not all; method: immunoSEQ multiplex PCR. The sample yields about 250,000 clones, roughly 90% seen once. This record belongs to a study of blood T cell repertoires in COVID-19. Germline assignment: CDR1 SGHNT and CDR2 YYREEE (reference sequence). Trimming removed 1 base from V and 9 bases from J; junction bases left unmatched: 9. The CDR3 is made up of 15 amino acids. This chain connects TRBV5-4 to TRBJ2-1; 8 positions match TRBD2. Sequenced input: PBMCs or T cells enriched from blood (not recorded which). The sequence came from a woman aged 45-65 years who had recovered from COVID-19. In DNA form, the CDR3 reads TGTGCCAGCAGCTTGATACTACCCGCGGGGGGTGAGCAGTTCTTC. Protein: CASSLILPAGGEQFF.